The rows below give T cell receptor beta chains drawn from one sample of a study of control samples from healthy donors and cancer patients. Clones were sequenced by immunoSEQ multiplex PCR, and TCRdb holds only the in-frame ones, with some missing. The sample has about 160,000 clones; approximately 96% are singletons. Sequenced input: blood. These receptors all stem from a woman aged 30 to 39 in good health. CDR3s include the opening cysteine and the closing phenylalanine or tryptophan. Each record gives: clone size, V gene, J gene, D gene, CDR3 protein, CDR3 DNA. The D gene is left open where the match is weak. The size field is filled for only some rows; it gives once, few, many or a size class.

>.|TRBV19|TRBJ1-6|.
CASSKKTGRDSPLHF
TGTGCCAGTAGTAAAAAAACAGGGAGAGACTCACCCCTCCACTTT
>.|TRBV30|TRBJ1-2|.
CAWTPRTRSLLDGYTF
TGTGCCTGGACCCCACGGACACGCTCCTTACTAGATGGCTACACCTTC
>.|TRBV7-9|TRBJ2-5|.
CASSFRTGEVQETQYF
TGTGCCAGCAGCTTCCGCACTGGGGAGGTCCAAGAGACCCAGTACTTC
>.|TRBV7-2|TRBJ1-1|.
CASSLYGTEAFF
TGTGCCAGCAGCTTATACGGGACTGAAGCTTTCTTT
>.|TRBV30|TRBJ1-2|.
CAWSVRVQGSYGYTF
TGTGCCTGGAGTGTACGGGTACAGGGAAGCTATGGCTACACCTTC
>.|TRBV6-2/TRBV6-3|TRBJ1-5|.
CASSSNSNQPQHF
TGTGCCAGCAGTTCGAATAGCAATCAGCCCCAGCATTTT
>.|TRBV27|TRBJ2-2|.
CASSSRYRSGELFF
TGTGCCAGCAGTTCTAGGTACCGCTCCGGGGAGCTGTTTTTT
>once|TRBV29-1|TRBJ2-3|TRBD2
CSVGGEMTSGRGYSTDTQYF
TGCAGCGTTGGTGGTGAGATGACTAGCGGGAGAGGATATAGCACAGATACGCAGTATTTT
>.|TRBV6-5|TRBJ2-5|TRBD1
CASSGATGGFETQYF
TGTGCCAGCAGCGGGGCGACAGGGGGTTTTGAGACCCAGTACTTC
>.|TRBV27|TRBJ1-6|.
CASSTLGGRNSPLHF
TGTGCCAGCAGTACCCTTGGGGGGCGAAATTCACCCCTCCACTTT
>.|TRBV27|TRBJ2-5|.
CASSLVRVGETQYF
TGTGCCAGCAGTTTAGTACGGGTGGGGGAGACCCAGTACTTC
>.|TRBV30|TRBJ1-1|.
CAWGSSRPGEAFF
TGTGCCTGGGGGTCCTCTAGGCCCGGTGAAGCTTTCTTT
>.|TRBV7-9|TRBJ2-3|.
CAITVGSTDTQYF
TGTGCCATAACGGTAGGGAGCACAGATACGCAGTATTTT
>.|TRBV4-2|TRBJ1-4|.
CASSQAPSGGGTNEKLFF
TGTGCCAGCAGCCAAGCACCCTCGGGGGGGGGCACTAATGAAAAACTGTTTTTT
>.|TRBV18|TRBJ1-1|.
CASSPPAGADTEAFF
TGTGCCAGCTCACCACCTGCGGGGGCGGACACTGAAGCTTTCTTT
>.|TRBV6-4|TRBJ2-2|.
CASKELANTGELFF
TGTGCCAGCAAAGAACTAGCAAACACCGGGGAGCTGTTTTTT
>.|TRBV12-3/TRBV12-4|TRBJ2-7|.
CASSGGGIYEQYF
TGTGCCAGCAGTGGGGGCGGCATCTACGAGCAGTACTTC
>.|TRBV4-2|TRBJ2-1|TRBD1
CASSQDGARQGNNEQFF
TGTGCCAGCAGCCAAGATGGAGCCCGACAGGGGAACAATGAGCAGTTCTTC
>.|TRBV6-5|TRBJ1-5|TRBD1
CASSRSQGAQPQHF
TGTGCCAGCAGCCGAAGTCAGGGGGCTCAGCCCCAGCATTTT
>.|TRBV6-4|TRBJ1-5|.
CASGRLSQPQHF
TGTGCCAGCGGACGCCTGTCGCAGCCCCAGCATTTT
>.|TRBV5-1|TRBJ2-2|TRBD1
CASRLQGVAGELFF
TGCGCCAGCAGGCTTCAGGGGGTTGCCGGGGAGCTGTTTTTT
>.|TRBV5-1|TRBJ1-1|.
CASNPITGMNTEAFF
TGCGCCAGCAACCCCATTACAGGCATGAACACTGAAGCTTTCTTT
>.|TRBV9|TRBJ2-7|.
CASSVEPHRGAYEQYF
TGTGCCAGCAGCGTCGAACCCCACAGAGGGGCCTACGAGCAGTACTTC
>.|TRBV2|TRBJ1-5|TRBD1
CASNQDRAGNQPQHF
TGTGCCAGCAACCAGGACAGGGCTGGCAATCAGCCCCAGCATTTT
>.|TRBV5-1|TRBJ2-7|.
CASSLEQGTTYEQYF
TGCGCCAGCAGCTTGGAGCAGGGGACCACCTACGAGCAGTACTTC
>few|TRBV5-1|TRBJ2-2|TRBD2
CASSPGLAGANTGELFF
TGCGCCAGCAGCCCGGGACTAGCGGGTGCGAACACCGGGGAGCTGTTTTTT
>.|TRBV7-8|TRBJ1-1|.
CASSLGMDTEAFF
TGTGCCAGCAGCTTAGGGATGGACACTGAAGCTTTCTTT
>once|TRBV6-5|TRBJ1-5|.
CASSQNWNQPQHF
TGTGCCAGCAGTCAAAACTGGAATCAGCCCCAGCATTTT
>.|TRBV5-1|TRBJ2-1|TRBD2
CASSLVAGVWEQFF
TGCGCCAGCAGCTTGGTAGCGGGAGTCTGGGAGCAGTTCTTC
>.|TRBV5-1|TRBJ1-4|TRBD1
CASSLAGTETEKLFF
TGCGCCAGCAGCTTGGCCGGGACAGAAACTGAAAAACTGTTTTTT
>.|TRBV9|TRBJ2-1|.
CASSVLLGQGEQFF
TGTGCCAGCAGCGTCCTACTAGGGCAGGGCGAGCAGTTCTTC
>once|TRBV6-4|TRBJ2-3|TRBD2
CASSDSRGGTDTQYF
TGTGCCAGCAGTGACTCGCGGGGGGGCACAGATACGCAGTATTTT
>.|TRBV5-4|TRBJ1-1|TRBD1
CASSLGTGGRREAFF
TGTGCCAGCAGCTTAGGGACAGGGGGCCGACGTGAAGCTTTCTTT
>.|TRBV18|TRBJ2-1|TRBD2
CASSSPGLVGNEQFF
TGTGCCAGCTCATCACCGGGACTAGTTGGGAATGAGCAGTTCTTC
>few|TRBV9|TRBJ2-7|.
CASSPGDSSYEQYF
TGTGCCAGCAGCCCGGGGGACAGCTCCTACGAGCAGTACTTC
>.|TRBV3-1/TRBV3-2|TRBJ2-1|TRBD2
CASSQESGRRNEQFF
TGTGCCAGCAGCCAAGAGAGCGGGAGGAGGAATGAGCAGTTCTTC
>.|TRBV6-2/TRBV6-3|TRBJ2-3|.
CASSYTLGHTDTQYF
TGTGCCAGCAGTTACACCCTAGGTCACACAGATACGCAGTATTTT
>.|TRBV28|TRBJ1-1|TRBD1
CASSLGTGDTEAFF
TGTGCCAGCAGCCTCGGGACAGGCGACACTGAAGCTTTCTTT
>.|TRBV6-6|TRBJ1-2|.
CASSYEPTYGYTF
TGTGCCAGCAGTTACGAGCCGACGTATGGCTACACCTTC
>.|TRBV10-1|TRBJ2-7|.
CASSRTSYEQYF
TGCGCCAGCAGCCGGACCTCCTACGAGCAGTACTTC
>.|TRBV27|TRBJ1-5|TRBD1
CASSPDRAPGQPQHF
TGTGCCAGCAGCCCTGACAGGGCACCGGGTCAGCCCCAGCATTTT
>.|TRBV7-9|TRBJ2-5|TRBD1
CASSLSGPQGAQYF
TGTGCCAGCAGCTTATCCGGCCCACAGGGGGCCCAGTACTTC
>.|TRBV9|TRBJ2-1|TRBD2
CASSAGTSGLEQFF
TGTGCCAGCAGCGCCGGGACTAGCGGGCTTGAGCAGTTCTTC
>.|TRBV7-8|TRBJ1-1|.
CASSTGQNTEAFF
TGTGCCAGCAGCACGGGACAGAACACTGAAGCTTTCTTT
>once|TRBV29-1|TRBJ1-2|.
CSAEMGRNYGYTF
TGCAGCGCCGAAATGGGGAGGAACTATGGCTACACCTTC
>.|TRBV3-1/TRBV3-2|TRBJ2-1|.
CASSQTLAPYNEQFF
TGTGCCAGCAGCCAGACGCTAGCGCCATACAATGAGCAGTTCTTC
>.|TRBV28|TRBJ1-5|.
CASRTFSGNQPQHF
TGTGCCAGCCGTACTTTCAGTGGAAATCAGCCCCAGCATTTT